This T cell receptor (beta chain) is drawn from a study of blood T cell repertoires in COVID-19. Study at large: COVID-19 samples, acute and convalescent, were from the United States, Italy and Spain.

Profiling relied on immunoSEQ multiplex PCR, and the TCRdb table lists in-frame clones only, not all of them. The sample shows some 150,000 clones, around 84% of them seen only once. Between the trimmed V and J ends, which lost 8 bases and 0 bases, there was a span of 13 bases. Germline-derived CDR1 and CDR2 are MGHDK and SYGVNS. The CDR3 has 14 amino acids. The specimen sequenced was peripheral blood. The sequence was obtained from a human donor in a cohort sampled during active COVID-19. The rearrangement uses TRBV25-1 and TRBJ1-1; weak D call: TRBD1 (6 bases). The chain's CDR3 is CASGHRAMNTEAFF. In DNA form, the CDR3 reads TGTGCCAGCGGGCACAGGGCCATGAACACTGAAGCTTTCTTT.